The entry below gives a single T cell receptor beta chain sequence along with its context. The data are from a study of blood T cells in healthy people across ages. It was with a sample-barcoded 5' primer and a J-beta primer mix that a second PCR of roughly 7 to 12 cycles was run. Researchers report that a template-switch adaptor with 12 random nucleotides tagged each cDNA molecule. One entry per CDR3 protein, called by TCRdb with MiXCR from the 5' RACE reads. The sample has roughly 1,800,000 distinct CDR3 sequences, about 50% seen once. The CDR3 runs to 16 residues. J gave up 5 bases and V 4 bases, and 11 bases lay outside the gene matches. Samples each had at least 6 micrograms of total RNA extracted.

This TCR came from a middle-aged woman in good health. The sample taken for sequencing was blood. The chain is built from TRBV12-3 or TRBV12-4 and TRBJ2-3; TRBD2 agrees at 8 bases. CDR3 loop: CASSSLGGAGKDTQYF. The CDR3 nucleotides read TGTGCCAGCAGTTCGCTCGGGGGGGCCGGAAAAGATACGCAGTATTTT.